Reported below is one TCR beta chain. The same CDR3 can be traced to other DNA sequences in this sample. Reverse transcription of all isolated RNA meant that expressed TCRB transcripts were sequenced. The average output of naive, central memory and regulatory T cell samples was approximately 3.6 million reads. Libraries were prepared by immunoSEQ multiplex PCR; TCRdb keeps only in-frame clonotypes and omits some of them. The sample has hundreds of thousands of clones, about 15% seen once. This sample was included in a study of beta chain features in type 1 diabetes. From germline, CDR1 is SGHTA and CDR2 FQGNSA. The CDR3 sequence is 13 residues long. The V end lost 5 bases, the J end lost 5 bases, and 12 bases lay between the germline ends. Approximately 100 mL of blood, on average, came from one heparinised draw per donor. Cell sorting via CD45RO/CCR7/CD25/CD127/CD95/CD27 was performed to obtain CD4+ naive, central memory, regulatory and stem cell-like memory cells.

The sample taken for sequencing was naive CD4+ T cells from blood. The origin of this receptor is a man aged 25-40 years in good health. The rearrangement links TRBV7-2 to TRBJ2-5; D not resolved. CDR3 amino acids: CASSPRVQETQYF. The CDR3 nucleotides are TGTGCCAGCAGCCCACGTGTCCAGGAGACCCAGTACTTC.